This T cell receptor beta chain stems from a study of T-cell memory formation after mild COVID-19. One entry per CDR3 protein results from TCRdb running MiXCR on the 5' RACE reads. Of just over 400,000 distinct CDR3 sequences in the sample, 20% to 30% were seen once. Regarding the study as a whole: Among contracting clones, CD4+ were mainly CM/EM and CD8+ enriched in EMRA.

In this sample, this clonotype turned up a few times. Its target is unknown. This CDR3 is 16 amino acids long. V dropped 5 bases and J dropped 4; count of bases not matched to a gene: 11. Germline V gene data show CDR1 as MNHNY and CDR2 as SVGAGI (reference sequence). This receptor was taken from an adult woman who had mild COVID-19 (a few samples of this study predate the infection). Cell type and time point are not known. The chain uses TRBV6-6 and TRBJ1-2; 9 bases align to TRBD1. Sequenced sample: PBMCs or a T cell subset sorted from them (not recorded which). The CDR3 protein is CASSRDTGTGIYGYTF. CDR3 nucleotide sequence: TGTGCCAGCAGTCGCGATACCGGGACAGGGATCTATGGCTACACCTTC.